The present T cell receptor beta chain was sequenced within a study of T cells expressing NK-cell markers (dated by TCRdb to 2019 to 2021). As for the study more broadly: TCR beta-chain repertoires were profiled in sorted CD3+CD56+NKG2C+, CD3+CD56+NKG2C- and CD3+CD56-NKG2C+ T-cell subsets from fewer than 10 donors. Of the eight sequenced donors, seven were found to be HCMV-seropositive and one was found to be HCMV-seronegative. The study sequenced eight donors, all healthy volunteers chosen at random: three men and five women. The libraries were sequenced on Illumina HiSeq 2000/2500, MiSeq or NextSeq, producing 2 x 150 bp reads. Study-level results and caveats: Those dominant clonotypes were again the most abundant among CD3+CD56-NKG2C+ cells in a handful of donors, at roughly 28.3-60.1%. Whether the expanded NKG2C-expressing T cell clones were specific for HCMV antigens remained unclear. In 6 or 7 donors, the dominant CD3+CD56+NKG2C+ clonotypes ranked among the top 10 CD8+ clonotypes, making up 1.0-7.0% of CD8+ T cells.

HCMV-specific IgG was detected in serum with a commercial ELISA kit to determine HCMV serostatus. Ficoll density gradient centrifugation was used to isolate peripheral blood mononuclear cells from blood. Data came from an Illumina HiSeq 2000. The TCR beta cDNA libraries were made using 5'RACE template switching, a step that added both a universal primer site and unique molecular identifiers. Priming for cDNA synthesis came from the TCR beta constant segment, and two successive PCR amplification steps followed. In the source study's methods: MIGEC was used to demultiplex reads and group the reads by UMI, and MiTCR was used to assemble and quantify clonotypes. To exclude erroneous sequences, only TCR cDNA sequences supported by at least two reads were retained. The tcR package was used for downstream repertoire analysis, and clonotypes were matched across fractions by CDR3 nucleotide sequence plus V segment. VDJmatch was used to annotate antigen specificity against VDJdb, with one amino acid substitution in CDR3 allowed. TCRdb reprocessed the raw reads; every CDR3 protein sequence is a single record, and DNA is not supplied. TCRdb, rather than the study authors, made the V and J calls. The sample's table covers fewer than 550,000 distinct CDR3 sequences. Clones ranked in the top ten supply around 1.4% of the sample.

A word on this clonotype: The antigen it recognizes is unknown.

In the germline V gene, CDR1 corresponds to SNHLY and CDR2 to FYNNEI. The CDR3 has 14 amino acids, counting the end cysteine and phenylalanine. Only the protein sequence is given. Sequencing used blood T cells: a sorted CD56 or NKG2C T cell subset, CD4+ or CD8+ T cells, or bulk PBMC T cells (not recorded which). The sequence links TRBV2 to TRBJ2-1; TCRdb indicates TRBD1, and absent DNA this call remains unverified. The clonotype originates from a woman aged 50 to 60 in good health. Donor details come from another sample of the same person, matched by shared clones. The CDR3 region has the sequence CASSVLRDSHEQFF.